These 10 T cell receptor beta chains originate from one sample sequenced in a study of blood T cell repertoires in COVID-19. Generated by immunoSEQ multiplex PCR, the TCRdb table keeps only in-frame clones and is missing some. The sample shows some 120,000 clones, about four fifths of them seen only once. Sequenced sample: peripheral blood. Receptors were obtained from a woman younger than 45 who had recovered from COVID-19.

Here the CDR3 DNA reads TGCGCCAGCAGTGACACCGGTGTTACTGAAGCTTTCTTT. Protein product: CASSDTGVTEAFF. This chain links TRBV10-1 with TRBJ1-1, with unresolved D. Germline V lookup: CDR1 WNHNN, CDR2 SYGVQD (reference sequence). CDR3 size: 13 residues. The V gene lost 3 bases and the J gene lost 5 bases, with 10 bases spanning the gap.

This rearrangement joins TRBV2 to TRBJ2-7, with TRBD2 identical over 13 bases. The CDR3 contains 14 residues. Germline lookup yields CDR1 SNHLY and CDR2 FYNNEI. V shed 4 bases, J shed 5 bases, and the junction held 2 bases outside the gene matches. The CDR3 DNA is TGTGCCAGCAGTGGGACTAGCGGGAGAGACGAGCAGTACTTC. Translation: CASSGTSGRDEQYF.

This chain connects TRBV10-1 to TRBJ2-5; D remains ambiguous. Trimming pared 6 bases from V and 3 bases from J, leaving 5 bases between. The CDR3 spans 11 residues. CDR1 is WNHNN and CDR2 is SYGVQD in the germline V gene (reference sequence). CDR3 in amino acids: CASRLKETQYF. DNA of the CDR3: TGCGCCAGCAGACTCAAAGAGACCCAGTACTTC.

This chain connects TRBV3-1 (or the pseudogene TRBV3-2) to TRBJ2-7, with TRBD1 identical over 7 bases. The CDR3 totals 16 residues. After removal of 4 bases from V and 0 bases from J, the junction contained 9 bases not matched to a gene. Germline assignment: CDR1 LGHDT and CDR2 YNNKEL (reference sequence). CDR3 in amino acids: CASSLSVGQSSYEQYF. CDR3 in DNA: TGTGCCAGCAGCCTAAGCGTGGGACAGAGCTCCTACGAGCAGTACTTC.

The genes are TRBV18 and TRBJ2-1, with 10 bases matching TRBD2. Germline V gene sequence: CDR1 KGHSH, CDR2 LQKENI. The CDR3 length is 18 residues. The ends lost 1 base at V and 8 bases at J; junction bases unmatched: 14. The CDR3 DNA follows: TGTGCCAGCTCACCACGATTTACTAGCGGGATAGGAGCCGATGAGCAGTTCTTC. Its translation is CASSPRFTSGIGADEQFF.

The V call is TRBV2, the J call TRBJ2-2, with 11 bases aligning to TRBD2. Germline CDR1 and CDR2: SNHLY and FYNNEI. The CDR3 has 14 amino acids. The ends lost 6 bases at V and 5 bases at J; junction bases unmatched: 2. The CDR3 DNA reads as TGTGCCAGCAGGAGGACTAGCGGGACCGGGGAGCTGTTTTTT. Its protein product is CASRRTSGTGELFF.

This clone showed up just a few times. The chain recombines TRBV11-2 with TRBJ1-1, with 9 bases identical to TRBD1. Germline-derived CDR1 and CDR2 are SGHAT and FQNNGV. With 5 bases clipped from V and 6 bases from J, the junction kept 16 bases outside the gene matches. The CDR3 sequence is 17 residues long. DNA for the CDR3: TGTGCCAGCAGCCCACGGACAGGGGCTAACTCCAACGCTGAAGCTTTCTTT. Its translation is CASSPRTGANSNAEAFF.

This clone has just a few counts. This rearrangement joins TRBV19 to TRBJ1-1; maybe TRBD1 (6 bases). The V gene lost 5 bases and the J gene lost 5 bases, with 18 bases spanning the gap. CDR1 is LNHDA, CDR2 SQIVND, per germline (reference sequence). CDR3 length: 15 residues. This CDR3 reads CASSEWGRGGTEAFF. The CDR3 DNA sequence: TGTGCCAGTAGTGAGTGGGGCAGGGGTGGAACTGAAGCTTTCTTT.

This chain joins TRBV6-2 or TRBV6-3 and TRBJ2-7, with a possible D match to TRBD1 (6 bases). The length of the CDR3 is 15 residues. V was shortened by 4 bases and J by 4 bases, with 17 bases between the two germline ends. CDR1 and CDR2 from the germline V gene are MNHEY and SVGEGT. The CDR3 nucleotides are TGTGCCAGCAGTTCCCTGGGCTCAGGGGCATACGAGCAGTACTTC. This translates into CASSSLGSGAYEQYF.

V is TRBV6-5 and J is TRBJ2-5, with 9 bases that match TRBD2. The CDR3 has 14 residues. From germline, CDR1 is MNHEY and CDR2 SVGAGI. Trimming removed 7 bases from V and 5 bases from J; junction bases left unmatched: 8. CDR3 sequence (DNA): TGTGCCAGCAAGAGAGCGGGAGGAGTTGAGACCCAGTACTTC. This encodes CASKRAGGVETQYF.